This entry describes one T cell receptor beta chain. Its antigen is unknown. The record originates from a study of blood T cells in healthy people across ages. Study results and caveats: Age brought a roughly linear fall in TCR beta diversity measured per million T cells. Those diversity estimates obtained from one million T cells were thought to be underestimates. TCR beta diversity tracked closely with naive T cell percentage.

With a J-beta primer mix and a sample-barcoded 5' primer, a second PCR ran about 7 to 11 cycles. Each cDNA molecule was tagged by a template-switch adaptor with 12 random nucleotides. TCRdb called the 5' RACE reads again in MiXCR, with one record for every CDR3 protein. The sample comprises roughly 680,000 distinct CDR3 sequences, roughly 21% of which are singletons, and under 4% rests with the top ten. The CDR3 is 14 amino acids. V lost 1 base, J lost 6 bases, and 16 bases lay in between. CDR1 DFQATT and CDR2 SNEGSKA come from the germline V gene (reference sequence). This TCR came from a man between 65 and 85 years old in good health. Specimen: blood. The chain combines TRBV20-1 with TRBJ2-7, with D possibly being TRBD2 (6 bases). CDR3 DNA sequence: TGCAGTGCTAGAGCCATAGCAACTAGCAGCGAGCAGTACTTC. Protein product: CSARAIATSSEQYF.